There are many counts of the clone carrying this T cell receptor beta chain. The V and J ends lost 6 bases and 1 base respectively, with 9 bases between them. The CDR3 is 13 amino acids. CDR1 is SNHLY and CDR2 is FYNNEI in the germline V gene. Relying on iRepertoire HTBI primers and Arm-PCR of CDR3 regions, the team built TCR beta libraries. TCRdb ran MiXCR on the multiplex PCR reads and lists one entry per CDR3 protein. The data contain hundreds of thousands of distinct CDR3 sequences, around 19% of them singletons. This specimen belongs to a study of regulatory T cells in long-lasting Graves disease. Time point noted: persistent/refractory GD, antithyroid drugs over 5 years with positive TRAb. From PBMCs, RNA was extracted and then used to make the TCR library.

This TCR was sampled from a female donor with Graves disease. The material sequenced was peripheral blood mononuclear cells (PBMCs), taken when the disease was refractory, from a patient treated with antithyroid drugs. The chain uses TRBV2 and TRBJ1-1; no clear D gene. CDR3 in DNA: TGTGCCAGCAGATCCACCAAGAACACTGAAGCTTTCTTT. As protein: CASRSTKNTEAFF.